Below are 4 T cell receptor beta chains sequenced from a single sample in a study of T cells in Graves' hyperthyroidism and ophthalmopathy. RNA transcripts gave rise to amplified TCR beta CDR3 regions. TCR CDR3 underwent first-round RT-PCR with the HTBI primer set. MiXCR, run by TCRdb on the multiplex PCR reads, gives a single entry per CDR3 protein. The data show hundreds of thousands of distinct CDR3 sequences, roughly 15% seen once. Sequenced sample: blood. These receptors were collected from a woman younger than 45 with Graves' hyperthyroidism.

The chain's CDR3 is CASSLAAGTEAFF. In DNA form, the CDR3 reads TGTGCCAGCAGCTTGGCAGCGGGCACTGAAGCTTTCTTT. The V gene is TRBV5-6, the J gene TRBJ1-1; no clear D gene. This CDR3 is built from 13 residues. Germline values: CDR1 SGHDT, CDR2 YYEEEE. Trimming pared 0 bases from V and 4 bases from J, leaving 7 bases between.

V and J are TRBV5-5 and TRBJ2-7; D is unresolved. This CDR3 contains 15 residues. Per germline, CDR1 SGHKS and CDR2 YYEKEE (reference sequence). Trimming shortened V by 0 bases and J by 0 bases, and 10 bases separated the two germline ends. CDR3: CASSLARLSSYEQYF. DNA for the CDR3: TGTGCCAGCAGCTTGGCGCGGCTCAGCTCCTACGAGCAGTACTTC.

This clonotype was counted a few times. This chain links TRBV6-2 or TRBV6-3 with TRBJ2-1; TRBD1 is a possible D gene (7 bases). From germline, CDR1 is MNHEY and CDR2 SVGEGT. CDR3 length: 15 residues. V was cut by 10 bases and J by 3 bases, with 19 bases left in between. CDR3 in amino acids: CATGGGPSVYNEQFF. CDR3 DNA: TGTGCCACCGGAGGGGGCCCTAGCGTCTACAATGAGCAGTTCTTC.

In this sample, this clonotype turned up a few times. The chain uses TRBV6-1 and TRBJ1-6; D not certain. The V and J ends lost 1 base and 4 bases respectively, with 14 bases between them. Germline V gene sequence: CDR1 MNHNS, CDR2 SASEGT. CDR3 length: 17 amino acids. CDR3 amino acids: CASSEDRWFTYNSPLHF. CDR3 sequence (DNA): TGTGCCAGCAGTGAAGATCGCTGGTTTACTTATAATTCACCCCTCCACTTT.